This T cell receptor beta chain was sequenced in a study of cytotoxic CD8 clonotypes in ibrutinib-treated CLL. Across the study: Productive templates averaged around 250,000 per sample, and productive rearrangements 90,000 to 100,000.

The CDR3 contains 12 residues. Deletions cut 7 bases from V and 6 bases from J, with 14 bases between. In germline, CDR1 is SQVTM, CDR2 ANQGSEA. In the case of this clone: Its antigen is not identified.

Study-wide results and limits: Public clonotypes showed up rarely, and on treatment they shrank or held steady.

Target depth was 1 in 200,000 to 1 in 1 million T cells, about 10x per clonotype. The repertoire was sequenced with immunoSEQ multiplex PCR; TCRdb's copy has only in-frame clones and lacks some. The table shows nearly 50,000 clones, with about three fifths occurring only once. The TCR originated in a human donor with chronic lymphocytic leukemia. The chain joins TRBV29-1 to TRBJ2-3; D is possibly TRBD2 (5 bases). The specimen was PBMCs, collected after 24 months of ibrutinib treatment. The chain's CDR3 is CSGTPGEDTQYF. CDR3 in DNA: TGCAGCGGGACTCCCGGGGAGGATACGCAGTATTTT.